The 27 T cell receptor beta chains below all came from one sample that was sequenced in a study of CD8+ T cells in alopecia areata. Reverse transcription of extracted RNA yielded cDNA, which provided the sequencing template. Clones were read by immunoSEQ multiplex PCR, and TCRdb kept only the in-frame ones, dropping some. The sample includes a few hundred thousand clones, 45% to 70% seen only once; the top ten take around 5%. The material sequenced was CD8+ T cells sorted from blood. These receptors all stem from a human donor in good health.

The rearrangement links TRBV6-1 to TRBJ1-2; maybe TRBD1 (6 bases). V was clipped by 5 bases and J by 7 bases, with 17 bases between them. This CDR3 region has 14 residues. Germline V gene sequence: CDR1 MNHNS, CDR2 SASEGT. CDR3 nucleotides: TGTGCCAGCAGTCGGACAGAGATCCGTATTGGCTACACCTTC. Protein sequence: CASSRTEIRIGYTF.

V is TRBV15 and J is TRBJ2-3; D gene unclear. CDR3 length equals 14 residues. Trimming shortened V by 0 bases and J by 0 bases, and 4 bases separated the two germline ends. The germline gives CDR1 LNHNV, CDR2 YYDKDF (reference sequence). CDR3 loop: CATSREGSTDTQYF. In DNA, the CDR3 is TGTGCCACCAGCAGAGAGGGGAGCACAGATACGCAGTATTTT.

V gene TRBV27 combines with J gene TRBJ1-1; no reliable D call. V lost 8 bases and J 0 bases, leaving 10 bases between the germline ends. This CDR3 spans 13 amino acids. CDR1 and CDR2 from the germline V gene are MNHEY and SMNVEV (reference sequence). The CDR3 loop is CASAGPLNTEAFF. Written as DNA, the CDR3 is TGTGCCAGCGCCGGCCCCCTGAACACTGAAGCTTTCTTT.

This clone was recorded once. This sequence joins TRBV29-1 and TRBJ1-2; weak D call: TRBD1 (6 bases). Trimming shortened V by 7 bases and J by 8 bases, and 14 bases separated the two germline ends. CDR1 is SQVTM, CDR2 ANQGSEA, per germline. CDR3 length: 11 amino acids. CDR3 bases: TGCAGCGCCATCGGAGGGACAGGCTACACCTTC. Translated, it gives CSAIGGTGYTF.

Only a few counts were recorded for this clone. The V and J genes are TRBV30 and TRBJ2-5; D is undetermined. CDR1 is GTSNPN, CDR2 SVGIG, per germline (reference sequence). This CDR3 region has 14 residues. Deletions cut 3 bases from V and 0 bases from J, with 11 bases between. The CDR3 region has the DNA TGTGCCTGGAGATTCGGCGCTGACCAAGAGACCCAGTACTTC. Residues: CAWRFGADQETQYF.

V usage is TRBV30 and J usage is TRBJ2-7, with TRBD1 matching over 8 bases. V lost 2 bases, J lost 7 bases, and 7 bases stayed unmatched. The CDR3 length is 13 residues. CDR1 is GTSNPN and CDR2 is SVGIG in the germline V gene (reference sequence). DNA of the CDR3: TGTGCCTGGAGTCTTTTGGACAGGGCTGAGCAGTACTTC. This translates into CAWSLLDRAEQYF.

DNA of the CDR3: TGTGCCAGCAGCCCCCTAACTGAAGCTTTCTTT. Translating gives CASSPLTEAFF. The chain has TRBV9 and TRBJ1-1; no clear D gene. Trimming removed 4 bases at V and 5 bases at J, with 6 bases between. Germline V CDR1 and CDR2: SGDLS, YYNGEE. This CDR3 region has 11 residues.

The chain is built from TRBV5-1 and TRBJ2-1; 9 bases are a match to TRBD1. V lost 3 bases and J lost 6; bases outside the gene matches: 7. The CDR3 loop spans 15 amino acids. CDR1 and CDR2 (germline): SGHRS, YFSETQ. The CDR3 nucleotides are TGCGCCAGCAGCTCCCGACAGGGGGAATCCAATGAGCAGTTCTTC. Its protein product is CASSSRQGESNEQFF.

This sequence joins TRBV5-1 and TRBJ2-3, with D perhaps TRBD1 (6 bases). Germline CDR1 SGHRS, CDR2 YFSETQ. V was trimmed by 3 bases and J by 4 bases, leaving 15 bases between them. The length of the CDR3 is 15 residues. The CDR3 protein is CASSSAQGRADTQYF. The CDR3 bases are TGCGCCAGCAGCTCAGCGCAGGGGCGCGCAGATACGCAGTATTTT.

The CDR3 nucleotides are TGTGCCAGCAGCTCAGAAGGGACAGCTTATGCGAACACCGGGGAGCTGTTTTTT. Residues: CASSSEGTAYANTGELFF. This chain joins TRBV11-2 and TRBJ2-2; 7 nucleotides align to TRBD1. The CDR3 sequence is 18 residues long. V shed 4 bases, J shed 0 bases, and the junction held 11 bases outside the gene matches. Germline V gene lookup returns CDR1 SGHAT and CDR2 FQNNGV.

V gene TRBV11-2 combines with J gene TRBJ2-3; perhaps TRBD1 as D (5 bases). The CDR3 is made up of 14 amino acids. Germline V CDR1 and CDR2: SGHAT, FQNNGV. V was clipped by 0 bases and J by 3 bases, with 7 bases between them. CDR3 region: CASSLEGPTDTQYF. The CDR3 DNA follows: TGTGCCAGCAGCTTAGAGGGGCCGACAGATACGCAGTATTTT.

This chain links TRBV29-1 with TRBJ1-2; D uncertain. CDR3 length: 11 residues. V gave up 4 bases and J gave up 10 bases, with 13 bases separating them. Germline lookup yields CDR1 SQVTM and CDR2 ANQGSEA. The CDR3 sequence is CSVVFAGFYTF. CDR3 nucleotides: TGCAGCGTTGTGTTTGCGGGTTTCTACACCTTC.

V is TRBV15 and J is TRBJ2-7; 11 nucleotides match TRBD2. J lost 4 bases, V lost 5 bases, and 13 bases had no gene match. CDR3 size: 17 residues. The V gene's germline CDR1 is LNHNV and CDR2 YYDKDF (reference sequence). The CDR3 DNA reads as TGTGCCACCAGCCCCTATCCCCCGACTAGCGGGGAGTACGAGCAGTACTTC. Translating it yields CATSPYPPTSGEYEQYF.

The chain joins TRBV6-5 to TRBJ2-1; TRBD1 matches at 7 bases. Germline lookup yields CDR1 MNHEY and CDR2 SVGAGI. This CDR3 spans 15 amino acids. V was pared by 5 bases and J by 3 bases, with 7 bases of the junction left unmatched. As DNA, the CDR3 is TGTGCCAGCAGTCCACAGGGGACCCTCTACAATGAGCAGTTCTTC. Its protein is CASSPQGTLYNEQFF.

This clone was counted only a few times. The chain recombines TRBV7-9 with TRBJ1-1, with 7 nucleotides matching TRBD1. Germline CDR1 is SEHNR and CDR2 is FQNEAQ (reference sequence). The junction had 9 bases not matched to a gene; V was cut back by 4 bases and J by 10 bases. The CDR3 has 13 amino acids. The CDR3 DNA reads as TGTGCCAGCAGCTCTGACCCCCACAGGGGAGCTTTCTTT. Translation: CASSSDPHRGAFF.

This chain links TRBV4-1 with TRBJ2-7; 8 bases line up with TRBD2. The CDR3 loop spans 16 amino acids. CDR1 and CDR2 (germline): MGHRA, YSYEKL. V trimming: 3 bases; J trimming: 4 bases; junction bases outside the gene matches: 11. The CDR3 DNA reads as TGCGCCAGCAGCCACCCCTCATCCGGGGGGGCATACGAGCAGTACTTC. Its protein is CASSHPSSGGAYEQYF.

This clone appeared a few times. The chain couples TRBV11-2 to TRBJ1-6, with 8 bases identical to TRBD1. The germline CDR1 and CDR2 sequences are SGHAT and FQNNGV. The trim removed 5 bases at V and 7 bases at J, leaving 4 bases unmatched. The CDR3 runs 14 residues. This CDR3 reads CASSPDRVNSPLHF. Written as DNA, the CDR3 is TGTGCCAGCAGCCCGGACAGGGTAAATTCACCCCTCCACTTT.

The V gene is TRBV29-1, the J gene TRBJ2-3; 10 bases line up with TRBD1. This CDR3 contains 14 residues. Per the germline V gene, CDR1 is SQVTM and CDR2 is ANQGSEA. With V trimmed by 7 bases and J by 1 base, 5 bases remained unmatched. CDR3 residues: CSAAGTGGTDTQYF. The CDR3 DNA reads TGCAGCGCCGCTGGGACAGGGGGCACAGATACGCAGTATTTT.

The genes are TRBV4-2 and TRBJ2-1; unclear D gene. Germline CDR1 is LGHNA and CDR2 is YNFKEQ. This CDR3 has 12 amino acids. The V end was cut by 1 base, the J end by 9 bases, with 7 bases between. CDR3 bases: TGTGCCAGCAGCCAAGGATCGACTGAGCAGTTCTTC. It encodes CASSQGSTEQFF.

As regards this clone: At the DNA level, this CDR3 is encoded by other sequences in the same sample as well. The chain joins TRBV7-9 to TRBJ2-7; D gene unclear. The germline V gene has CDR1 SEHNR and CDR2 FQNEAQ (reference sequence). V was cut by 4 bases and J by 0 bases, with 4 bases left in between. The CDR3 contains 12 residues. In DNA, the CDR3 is TGTGCCAGCAGCTCAAGCTCCTACGAGCAGTACTTC. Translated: CASSSSSYEQYF. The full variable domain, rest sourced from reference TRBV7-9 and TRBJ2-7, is DTGVSQNPRHKITKRGQNVTFRCDPISEHNRLYWYRQTLGQGPEFLTYFQNEAQLEKSRLLSDRFSAERPKGSFSTLEIQRTEQGDSAMYLCASSSSSYEQYFGPGTRLTVT.

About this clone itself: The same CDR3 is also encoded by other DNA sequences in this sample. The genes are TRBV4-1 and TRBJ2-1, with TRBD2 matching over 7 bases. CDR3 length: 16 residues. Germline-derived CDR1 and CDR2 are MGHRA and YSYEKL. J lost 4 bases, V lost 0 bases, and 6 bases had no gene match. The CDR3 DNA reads TGCGCCAGCAGCCAAGATTTGGCTAGCGGATACAATGAGCAGTTCTTC. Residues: CASSQDLASGYNEQFF.

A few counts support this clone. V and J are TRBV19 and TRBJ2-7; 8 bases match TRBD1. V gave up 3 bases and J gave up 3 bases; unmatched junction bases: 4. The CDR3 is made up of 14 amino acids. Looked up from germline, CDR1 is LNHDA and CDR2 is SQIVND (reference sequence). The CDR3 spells CASSMGTGLYEQYF. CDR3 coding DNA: TGTGCCAGTAGTATGGGGACAGGCCTCTACGAGCAGTACTTC. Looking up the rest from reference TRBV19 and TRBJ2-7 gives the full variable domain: DGGITQSPKYLFRKEGQNVTLSCEQNLNHDAMYWYRQDPGQGLRLIYYSQIVNDFQKGDIAEGYSVSREKKESFPLTVTSAQKNPTAFYLCASSMGTGLYEQYFGPGTRLTVT.

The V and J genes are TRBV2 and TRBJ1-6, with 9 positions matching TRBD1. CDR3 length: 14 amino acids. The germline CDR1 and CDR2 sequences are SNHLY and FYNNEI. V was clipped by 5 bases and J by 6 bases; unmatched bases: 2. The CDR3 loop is CASSSTGGNSPLHF. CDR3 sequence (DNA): TGTGCCAGCAGTTCGACAGGGGGTAATTCACCCCTCCACTTT.

The CDR3 reads CASSDPRKGKSEKLFF. The CDR3 DNA follows: TGTGCCAGCAGTGACCCGAGAAAAGGAAAAAGTGAAAAACTGTTTTTT. This chain connects TRBV2 to TRBJ1-4; no definite D call. Between the trimmed V and J ends, which lost 3 bases and 7 bases, there was a span of 18 bases. The CDR3 runs 16 residues. Germline CDR1 is SNHLY and CDR2 is FYNNEI.

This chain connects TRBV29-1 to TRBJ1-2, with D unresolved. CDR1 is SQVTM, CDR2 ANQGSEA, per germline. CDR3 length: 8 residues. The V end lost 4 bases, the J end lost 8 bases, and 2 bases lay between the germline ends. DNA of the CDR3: TGCAGCGTTGCCGGCTACACCTTC. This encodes CSVAGYTF.

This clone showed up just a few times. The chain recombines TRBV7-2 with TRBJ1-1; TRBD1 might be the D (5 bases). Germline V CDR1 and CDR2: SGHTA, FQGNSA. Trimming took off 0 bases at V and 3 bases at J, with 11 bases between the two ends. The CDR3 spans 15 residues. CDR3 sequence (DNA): TGTGCCAGCAGCTTAGCGTGGGACGGCTACACTGAAGCTTTCTTT. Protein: CASSLAWDGYTEAFF.

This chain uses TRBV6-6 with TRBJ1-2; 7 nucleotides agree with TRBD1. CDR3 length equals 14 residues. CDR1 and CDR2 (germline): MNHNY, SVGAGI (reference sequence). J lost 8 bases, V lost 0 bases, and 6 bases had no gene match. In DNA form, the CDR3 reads TGTGCCAGCAGTTACTCGAAAGGGGGCGACGGCTACACCTTC. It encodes CASSYSKGGDGYTF.